This TCR beta chain stems from a study of T cell clones after liver transplantation. Assay: immunoSEQ multiplex PCR; the TCRdb copy retains only in-frame clones and omits some. The profile shows 9,800 or so clones, about two thirds of them singletons. Looked up from germline, CDR1 is SGHVS and CDR2 is FQNEAQ. This CDR3 comprises 16 residues. V lost 5 bases, J lost 0 bases, and 8 bases stayed unmatched. The material sequenced was CD8+ T cells from blood, taken at the approximately 15-month timepoint. The receptor's source is a human patient who received a liver transplant. Some T cells may be supplied by the graft donor. The V call is TRBV7-8, the J call TRBJ2-7; TRBD1 matches 9 bases. The CDR3 region has the DNA TGTGCCAGCAGCCTAGGGGACAGGGAAAGCTCCTACGAGCAGTACTTC. Translation: CASSLGDRESSYEQYF. Complete variable domain (other parts from reference TRBV7-8 and TRBJ2-7): GAGVSQSPRYKVAKRGQDVALRCDPISGHVSLFWYQQALGQGPEFLTYFQNEAQLDKSGLPSDRFFAERPEGSVSTLKIQRTQQEDSAVYLCASSLGDRESSYEQYFGPGTRLTVT.